Listed below are T cell receptor beta chains from one sample, sequenced in a study of patients and donors after allogeneic stem cell transplantation. TCRdb passed the RT-PCR reads through MiXCR, listing each CDR3 protein once. The sample shows about 960,000 distinct CDR3 sequences, under 20% of them seen only once. Sequenced sample: blood, either unsorted or a sorted T cell fraction (not recorded which). These receptors all come from a human donor who was either an allogeneic HSCT recipient or a stem cell or donor lymphocyte infusion donor (not recorded which). It is not recorded whose cells these are; they may come from a transplant donor. The CDR3 runs from the conserved cysteine through the conserved F or W. The D gene is left open where the match is weak. Some rows mark clone size as missing; the rest say once, few, many or name a class of expanded clone.

>TRBJ1-4|TRBV6-1|14|.|.
CASSAGTTYEKLFF
TGTGCCAGCAGTGCCGGGACAACCTATGAAAAACTGTTTTTT
>TRBJ2-5|TRBV5-1|17|.|TRBD1
CASSRDRGTHYQETQYF
TGCGCCAGCAGCAGGGACAGGGGGACCCATTACCAAGAGACCCAGTACTTC
>TRBJ1-5|TRBV12-3/TRBV12-4|18|few|.
CASSLALKRSVDGGPQHF
TGTGCCAGCAGTTTGGCACTCAAGAGGTCCGTGGATGGGGGGCCCCAGCATTTT
>TRBJ2-1|TRBV7-9|14|few|TRBD2
CASSREQAGVEQFF
TGTGCCAGCAGCCGTGAGCAAGCGGGAGTTGAGCAGTTCTTC
>TRBJ2-2|TRBV20-1|18|few|.
CSANSRGGKGQNTGELFF
TGCAGTGCTAACTCCAGGGGTGGTAAGGGCCAGAACACCGGGGAGCTGTTTTTT
>TRBJ2-5|TRBV9|16|.|TRBD1
CASSVRTGDFQETQYF
TGTGCCAGCAGCGTACGGACAGGGGATTTCCAAGAGACCCAGTACTTC
>TRBJ1-5|TRBV4-2|20|few|TRBD1
CASSHVPGQGVGYSNQPQHF
TGTGCCAGCAGCCATGTCCCGGGACAGGGTGTGGGGTATAGCAATCAGCCCCAGCATTTT
>TRBJ1-2|TRBV27|15|.|.
CASSFLVGANYGYTF
TGTGCCAGCAGTTTTCTAGTAGGGGCTAACTATGGCTACACCTTC
>TRBJ2-7|TRBV11-2|14|few|.
CASSLEWLTGEQYF
TGTGCCAGCAGCTTAGAATGGTTGACGGGAGAGCAGTACTTC
>TRBJ2-3|TRBV12-3/TRBV12-4|15|.|.
CASSLLSRGSDTQYF
TGTGCCAGCAGTTTACTGTCTAGAGGGTCAGATACGCAGTATTTT
>TRBJ2-2|TRBV5-1|15|few|.
CASSLKAPNTGELFF
TGCGCCAGCAGCTTAAAGGCCCCGAACACCGGGGAGCTGTTTTTT
>TRBJ1-2|TRBV7-6|13|few|.
CASSLGSGTLYTF
TGTGCCAGCAGCTTAGGGTCCGGGACGCTCTACACCTTC
>TRBJ2-3|TRBV24-1|15|.|TRBD2
CASGTSGDDTDTQYF
TGTGCCTCCGGGACTAGCGGGGACGACACAGATACGCAGTATTTT
>TRBJ2-3|TRBV20-1|15|.|TRBD2
CSATSGSFGTDTQYF
TGCAGTGCTACGAGCGGGAGCTTCGGCACAGATACGCAGTATTTT
>TRBJ2-2|TRBV29-1|13|many|TRBD2
CSEGTKRTGELFF
TGCAGCGAGGGGACTAAGCGGACCGGGGAGCTGTTTTTT
>TRBJ1-2|TRBV20-1|16|few|.
CSARPSTGTPNYGYTF
TGCAGTGCTCGACCATCCACCGGGACACCTAACTATGGCTACACCTTC
>TRBJ2-2|TRBV21-1|19|few|.
CASSFPTLTGEPGTGELFF
TGTGCCAGCAGCTTTCCAACCCTAACAGGGGAGCCGGGGACCGGGGAGCTGTTTTTT
>TRBJ1-5|TRBV12-3/TRBV12-4|14|few|TRBD1
CASSHGQGGQPQHF
TGTGCCAGCAGTCATGGACAGGGGGGCCAGCCCCAGCATTTT
>TRBJ2-1|TRBV29-1|15|.|TRBD1
CSVEGSAGGMDEQFF
TGCAGCGTTGAAGGGAGTGCAGGGGGCATGGATGAGCAGTTCTTC
>TRBJ1-1|TRBV19|13|.|.
CASKLRGTPEAFF
TGTGCCAGTAAACTCCGGGGGACACCTGAAGCTTTCTTT
>TRBJ2-2|TRBV6-5|15|.|.
CASSYSGLGTGELFF
TGTGCCAGCAGTTACTCAGGGCTAGGCACCGGGGAGCTGTTTTTT
>TRBJ2-3|TRBV7-9|16|few|TRBD2
CASSLRTSAPMDTQYF
TGTGCCAGCAGCCTACGGACTAGCGCGCCCATGGATACGCAGTATTTT
>TRBJ1-1|TRBV20-1|13|few|.
CSARSKWNTEAFF
TGCAGTGCTAGATCGAAGTGGAACACTGAAGCTTTCTTT
>TRBJ1-1|TRBV6-1|15|few|TRBD1
CANSPQDRAKTEAFF
TGTGCCAACTCGCCTCAAGACAGGGCAAAAACTGAAGCTTTCTTT
>TRBJ1-2|TRBV15|14|.|TRBD1
CATTPGGTDYGYTF
TGCGCCACCACGCCAGGGGGCACGGACTATGGCTACACCTTC
>TRBJ1-5|TRBV12-3/TRBV12-4|12|.|.
CASSSRGRPQHF
TGTGCCAGCAGTTCCCGAGGACGGCCCCAGCATTTT
>TRBJ2-7|TRBV7-9|13|.|TRBD1
CASIGQGTYEQYF
TGTGCCAGCATCGGACAGGGCACCTACGAGCAGTACTTC
>TRBJ2-1|TRBV3-1|16|.|.
CASSQVGGRSYNEQFF
TGTGCCAGCAGCCAAGTAGGCGGACGCTCCTACAATGAGCAGTTCTTC
>TRBJ2-7|TRBV7-2|16|.|TRBD2
CASSLITPGLAGEQYF
TGTGCCAGCAGCTTAATAACCCCGGGACTAGCGGGTGAGCAGTACTTC
>TRBJ2-4|TRBV28|13|many|.
CASSLNRKNIQYF
TGTGCCAGCAGTTTAAACAGGAAAAACATTCAGTACTTC
>TRBJ2-7|TRBV20-1|13|.|.
CSAAHWESREQYF
TGCAGTGCTGCCCATTGGGAAAGTCGCGAGCAGTACTTC